This passage covers 5 T cell receptor beta chains from one sample sequenced in a study of shared clonotypes between healthy human individuals. The assay was immunoSEQ multiplex PCR, and TCRdb's table has in-frame clones only and misses some. The profile shows around 2.5 million clones, roughly 93% of them singletons. Sequencing was performed on naive CD4+ T cells from PBMCs. Subset defined: CD45RA+ positively selected. These TCRs come from a young man in good health. Some clones in this sample may be carry-over from other donors' samples.

The chain employs TRBV7-9 and TRBJ1-5, with D possibly matching TRBD1 (6 bases). V was trimmed by 4 bases and J by 2 bases, leaving 12 bases between them. CDR1 and CDR2 (germline): SEHNR, FQNEAQ (reference sequence). CDR3 length: 15 residues. The DNA for the CDR3 is TGTGCCAGCAGCTCAGGGGAGACCGGCAATCAGCCCCAGCATTTT. Its protein product is CASSSGETGNQPQHF.

The chain recombines TRBV25-1 with TRBJ2-2; 8 nucleotides line up with TRBD2. Germline trimming cut 1 base from V and 0 bases from J; bases unmatched to any gene: 7. The CDR3 runs to 18 residues. Looked up from germline, CDR1 is MGHDK and CDR2 is SYGVNS. The CDR3 DNA follows: TGTGCCAGCAGTGAATTTGCGGGAGGCAAAACGAACACCGGGGAGCTGTTTTTT. It codes for CASSEFAGGKTNTGELFF.

This clone was seen only once. The V and J genes are TRBV19 and TRBJ2-6, with D unclear. V lost 3 bases to trimming and J lost 2 bases, with 8 bases between them. In germline, CDR1 is LNHDA, CDR2 SQIVND (reference sequence). This CDR3 region has 15 residues. The CDR3 bases are TGTGCCAGTAGTATTCGGGCCCCTGGGGCCAACGTCCTGACTTTC. Translated: CASSIRAPGANVLTF.

The rearrangement links TRBV30 to TRBJ1-2, with D uncertain. The CDR3 has 12 residues. The germline V gene has CDR1 GTSNPN and CDR2 SVGIG (reference sequence). V was trimmed by 2 bases and J by 7 bases, leaving 11 bases between them. CDR3 sequence reads: CAWSMAIGGYTF. The CDR3 DNA is TGTGCCTGGAGTATGGCCATTGGTGGCTACACCTTC.

This chain links TRBV27 with TRBJ2-3, with 8 bases matching TRBD2. Trimming at V came to 5 bases and at J to 8 bases, leaving 9 bases not matched to a gene. Looked up from germline, CDR1 is MNHEY and CDR2 is SMNVEV (reference sequence). This CDR3 is 14 amino acids long. The CDR3 nucleotides are TGTGCCAGCAGTCCTTCCCCCAGCGGGGGTACGCAGTATTTT. As protein: CASSPSPSGGTQYF.